This T cell receptor (beta chain) was sequenced for a study of T cell responses to AZD1222 COVID-19 vaccine. Study overall: Both about-4-week and about-12-week second-dose recipients were combined.

V was cut by 3 bases and J by 4 bases, with 12 bases left in between. The CDR3 is 14 residues long. Germline V gives CDR1 ENHRY, CDR2 SYGVKD. On this clone itself: Its target is not known.

TCRdb keeps only in-frame clones here, not all; method: immunoSEQ multiplex PCR. The sample lists roughly 70,000 clones; roughly 82% were seen once. Study observations and caveats: Clonal diversity may have been underestimated in mostly white British donors. Unmutated variant regions reportedly attract nearly half of all spike-specific TCRs. Of the AZD1222 recipients, only 5 to 7 were seropositive at baseline.

V and J are TRBV10-3 and TRBJ2-5, with D perhaps matching TRBD1 (6 bases). The clonotype originates from an adult in good health. The sequencing here drew on peripheral blood, taken on day 0 of AZD1222 vaccination. CDR3 nucleotides: TGTGCCATCAGTGAACAGGGCGGACGAGAGACCCAGTACTTC. Translated, it gives CAISEQGGRETQYF.